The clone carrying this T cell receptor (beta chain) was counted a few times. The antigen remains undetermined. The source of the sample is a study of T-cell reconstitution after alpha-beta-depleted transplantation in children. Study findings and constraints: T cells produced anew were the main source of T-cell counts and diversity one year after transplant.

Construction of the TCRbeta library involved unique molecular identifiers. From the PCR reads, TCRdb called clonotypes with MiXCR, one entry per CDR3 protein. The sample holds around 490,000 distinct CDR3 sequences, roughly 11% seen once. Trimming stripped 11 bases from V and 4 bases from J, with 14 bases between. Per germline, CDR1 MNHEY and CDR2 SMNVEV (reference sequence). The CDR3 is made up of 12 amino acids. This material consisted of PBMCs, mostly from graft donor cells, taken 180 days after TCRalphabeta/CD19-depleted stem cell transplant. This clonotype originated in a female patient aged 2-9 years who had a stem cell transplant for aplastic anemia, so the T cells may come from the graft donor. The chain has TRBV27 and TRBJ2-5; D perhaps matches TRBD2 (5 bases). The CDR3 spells CAVRDRTETQYF. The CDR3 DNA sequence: TGTGCCGTACGGGATCGGACAGAGACCCAGTACTTC.